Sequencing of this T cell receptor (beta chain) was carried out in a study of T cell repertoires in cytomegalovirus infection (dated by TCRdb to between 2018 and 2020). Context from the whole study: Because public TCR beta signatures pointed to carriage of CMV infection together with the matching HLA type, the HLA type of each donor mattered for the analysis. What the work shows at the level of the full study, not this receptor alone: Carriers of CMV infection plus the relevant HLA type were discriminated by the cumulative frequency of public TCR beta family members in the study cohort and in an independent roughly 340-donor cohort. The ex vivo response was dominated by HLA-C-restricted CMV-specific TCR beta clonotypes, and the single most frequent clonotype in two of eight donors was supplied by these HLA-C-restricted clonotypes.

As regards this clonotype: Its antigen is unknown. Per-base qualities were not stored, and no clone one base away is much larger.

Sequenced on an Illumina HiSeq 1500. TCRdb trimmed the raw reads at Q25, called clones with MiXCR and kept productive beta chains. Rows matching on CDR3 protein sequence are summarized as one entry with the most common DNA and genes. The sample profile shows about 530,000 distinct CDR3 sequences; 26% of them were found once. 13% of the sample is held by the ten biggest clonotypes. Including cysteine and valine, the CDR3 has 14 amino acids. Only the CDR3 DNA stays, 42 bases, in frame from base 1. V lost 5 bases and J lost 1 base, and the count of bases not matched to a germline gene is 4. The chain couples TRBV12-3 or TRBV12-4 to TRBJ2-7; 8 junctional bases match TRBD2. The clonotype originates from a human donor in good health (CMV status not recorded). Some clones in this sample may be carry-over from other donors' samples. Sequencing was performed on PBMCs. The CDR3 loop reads CASSGGLGSYEQYV. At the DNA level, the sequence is TGTGCCAGCAGTGGGGGACTAGGTTCCTACGAGCAGTACGTC.